This section outlines one T cell receptor beta chain sequence together with its context. What it binds is unknown. Data came from immunoSEQ multiplex PCR; TCRdb stores just in-frame clones and leaves some out. The sample contains tens of thousands of clones, roughly 79% of which appear only once. This specimen belongs to a study of a mutant IDH1 vaccine in newly diagnosed glioma. Study context: Vaccine administration was initiated 4-6 weeks following radiotherapy alone, or with temozolomide cycles.

The time point here: week 35, safety follow-up. Doses consisted of 300 ug of mutant IDH1 20-mer peptide each, paired with topical imiquimod. Eight vaccinations were given in weeks 1, 3, 5, 7, 11, 15, 19 and 23. The sample in question was PBMCs, obtained from a glioma patient whose treatment included an IDH1 peptide vaccine. The source of this sequence is a man aged 35 to 55 with glioma.

The CDR3 protein is CASGGGEQFF. The CDR3 DNA is TGTGCCAGCGGGGGGGGTGAGCAGTTCTTC. The chain combines TRBV6-5 with TRBJ2-1, with 7 bases that match TRBD2. V lost 8 bases, J lost 9 bases, and 1 base stayed unmatched. The CDR3 consists of 10 residues. From germline, CDR1 is MNHEY and CDR2 SVGAGI.